This T cell receptor beta chain came from a study of T cell repertoires in cytomegalovirus infection. CDR1 is SNHLY and CDR2 is FYNNEI in the germline V gene. There are 14 residues in the CDR3. V gave up 8 bases and J gave up 8 bases; unmatched junction bases: 11. General study results and limits: Dominant in the ex vivo response were TCR beta clonotypes restricted by HLA-C and specific for CMV.

TCRdb used MiXCR to reprocess the reads, holding one entry per CDR3 protein. The top ten hold approximately 24% of the sample, which has under 600,000 distinct CDR3 sequences, approximately 17% seen once. This clonotype came up a few times. Its specificity is unknown. The chain employs TRBV2 and TRBJ2-1; the match to TRBD1 covers 8 bases. This clonotype was obtained from a human donor in good health (CMV status not recorded). Some clones in this sample may be carry-over from other donors' samples. The sample taken for sequencing was CD8+ T cells from PBMCs. The CDR3 coding sequence is TGTGCCAGCGGTCGCCAGGACAGGGTCCATGAGCAGTTCTTC. As protein: CASGRQDRVHEQFF.